The next 14 T cell receptor beta chains were all read from a single sample in a study of blood T cell repertoires in COVID-19. Assay: immunoSEQ multiplex PCR; the TCRdb copy retains only in-frame clones and omits some. Of about 110,000 clones listed, over 60% are singletons. The sequenced sample consisted of peripheral blood. The receptors derive from a woman aged 80 or over with acute or convalescent COVID-19.

The genes are TRBV25-1 and TRBJ2-7; perhaps TRBD1 as D (5 bases). V shed 5 bases and J shed 3 bases, with 14 bases lying between them. Germline V CDR1 and CDR2: MGHDK, SYGVNS. The CDR3 has 14 amino acids. CDR3 sequence (DNA): TGTGCCAGCAGTAAGCAGGGTGCCCGCTACGAGCAGTACTTC. As protein: CASSKQGARYEQYF.

V gene TRBV18 combines with J gene TRBJ2-2; D possibly corresponds to TRBD1 (6 bases). Germline V gives CDR1 KGHSH, CDR2 LQKENI. The V end lost 2 bases, the J end lost 6 bases, and 16 bases lay between the germline ends. The CDR3 runs to 16 residues. The CDR3 DNA follows: TGTGCCAGCTCACCAAGATTATTGCAGGGGTCCGGGGAGCTGTTTTTT. It specifies CASSPRLLQGSGELFF.

In regard to this clone: One junction end does not reproduce the germline sequence, and a read error may be involved. This chain uses TRBV5-8 with TRBJ2-5; 9 bases map to TRBD1. CDR3 length: 14 amino acids. Germline V gene lookup returns CDR1 SGHTS and CDR2 YDEGEE. The CDR3 is CASRLGQGGETQYF. CDR3 bases: TGTGCCAGCAGATTGGGACAGGGAGGAGAGACCCAGTACTTC.

V gene TRBV9 combines with J gene TRBJ2-6, with 9 bases aligning to TRBD1. This CDR3 is built from 17 residues. Per germline, CDR1 SGDLS and CDR2 YYNGEE. V trimming: 3 bases; J trimming: 1 base; junction bases outside the gene matches: 5. In DNA form, the CDR3 reads TGTGCCAGCAGCGCCGGGACAGGGACGTCTGGGGCCAACGTCCTGACTTTC. The encoded protein is CASSAGTGTSGANVLTF.

The chain recombines TRBV5-5 with TRBJ2-4, with 11 positions matching TRBD2. CDR3 length equals 15 residues. CDR1 and CDR2 from the germline V gene are SGHKS and YYEKEE (reference sequence). V shed 3 bases and J 6 bases; nucleotides not matched to a gene: 5. CDR3 protein: CASSSPTSGVNIQYF. For the CDR3, the DNA is TGTGCCAGCAGCTCCCCGACTAGCGGGGTAAACATTCAGTACTTC.

This chain joins TRBV3-1 (or the pseudogene TRBV3-2) and TRBJ2-7; D possibly corresponds to TRBD2 (5 bases). V lost 0 bases and J lost 2, with 11 bases in between. The CDR3 is 15 amino acids. Germline CDR1 is LGHDT and CDR2 is YNNKEL (reference sequence). The CDR3 DNA reads as TGTGCCAGCAGCCAAGAATCGGAGGCAACCTACGAGCAGTACTTC. Protein sequence: CASSQESEATYEQYF.

The V call is TRBV4-3, the J call TRBJ2-1; TRBD2 matches 9 bases. Trimming took 1 base from V and 14 from J; bases not matched to a gene: 9. Germline V gene sequence: CDR1 LGHNA, CDR2 YSLEER. The CDR3 runs 14 residues. CDR3 sequence: CASSQGLAVYEEFF. In nucleotides, the CDR3 is TGCGCCAGCAGCCAAGGACTAGCGGTCTACGAGGAGTTCTTC.

The chain has TRBV5-1 and TRBJ1-3; no definite D call. Trimming cost V 3 bases and J 4 bases, with 20 bases left between them. CDR3 length: 17 amino acids. Germline loops: CDR1 SGHRS, CDR2 YFSETQ. This CDR3 reads CASSWGGTAPLGNTIYF. CDR3 nucleotide sequence: TGCGCCAGCAGCTGGGGAGGTACTGCTCCTCTGGGAAACACCATATATTTT.

This rearrangement joins TRBV29-1 to TRBJ1-2; the match to TRBD1 covers 11 bases. Germline V lookup: CDR1 SQVTM, CDR2 ANQGSEA. The CDR3 has 13 amino acids. The trim removed 7 bases at V and 4 bases at J, leaving 5 bases unmatched. CDR3 loop: CSAWGTGGYGYTF. The CDR3 DNA is TGCAGCGCATGGGGGACAGGGGGCTATGGCTACACCTTC.

J is TRBJ1-2 and V is TRBV18, with 7 bases identical to TRBD1. The CDR3 loop spans 14 amino acids. The V and J ends lost 3 bases and 3 bases, in that order; junction bases with no gene match: 4. Germline V lookup: CDR1 KGHSH, CDR2 LQKENI. For the CDR3, the DNA is TGTGCCAGCTCACCCCGACAGGGTGACTATGGCTACACCTTC. This translates into CASSPRQGDYGYTF.

This rearrangement joins TRBV7-9 to TRBJ1-6; 7 positions agree with TRBD1. This CDR3 is built from 12 residues. Germline trimming cut 5 bases from V and 8 bases from J; bases unmatched to any gene: 0. The V gene's germline CDR1 is SEHNR and CDR2 FQNEAQ (reference sequence). In DNA, the CDR3 is TGTGCCAGCAGCACAGGGGATTCACCCCTCCACTTT. Amino acid sequence: CASSTGDSPLHF.

Here the CDR3 reads CASSLGGANQETQYF. The CDR3 nucleotides are TGCGCCAGCAGCCTCGGGGGGGCGAACCAAGAGACCCAGTACTTC. J is TRBJ2-5 and V is TRBV5-1, with 8 bases matching TRBD2. V lost 4 bases to trimming and J lost 0 bases; unmatched junction nucleotides: 5. Germline CDR1 reads SGHRS; CDR2 reads YFSETQ. The CDR3 sequence is 15 residues long.

At least ten counts were recorded for this clone. This chain links TRBV9 with TRBJ1-1, with TRBD1 matching over 7 bases. The CDR3 is made up of 14 amino acids. J lost 1 base, V lost 4 bases, and 4 bases had no gene match. Germline CDR1 SGDLS, CDR2 YYNGEE. In nucleotides, the CDR3 is TGTGCCAGCAGCACCCGGACAGGGAACACTGAAGCTTTCTTT. This codes for CASSTRTGNTEAFF.

CDR3 bases: TGTGCCAGCGTCGCTGGGACAGGGGGCAATCAGCCCCAGCATTTT. Translated: CASVAGTGGNQPQHF. The chain recombines TRBV6-5 with TRBJ1-5, with 10 bases matching TRBD1. CDR1 is MNHEY and CDR2 is SVGAGI in the germline V gene. This CDR3 spans 15 amino acids. The trim removed 8 bases at V and 2 bases at J, leaving 6 bases unmatched.